Presented here are 15 T cell receptor beta chains from one specimen sequenced in a study of T cell responses to AZD1222 COVID-19 vaccine. Profiling relied on immunoSEQ multiplex PCR, and the TCRdb table lists in-frame clones only, not all of them. The table has roughly 130,000 clones, about 90% seen once. The sequenced sample was peripheral blood, obtained 28 days after the second dose of the MenACWY control vaccine. These receptors originate from an adult who received the MenACWY meningococcal vaccine as a control.

The V gene is TRBV2, the J gene TRBJ2-5; 11 bases map to TRBD2. CDR3 size: 14 residues. The V and J ends lost 5 bases and 4 bases, in that order; junction bases with no gene match: 3. The V gene's germline CDR1 is SNHLY and CDR2 FYNNEI. The CDR3 coding sequence is TGTGCCAGCAGTACTAGCGGGAGTCGAGAGACCCAGTACTTC. Amino acids: CASSTSGSRETQYF.

This chain joins TRBV2 and TRBJ2-7; tentative D call: TRBD1 (6 bases). CDR3 length: 13 amino acids. Germline V gene data show CDR1 as SNHLY and CDR2 as FYNNEI. Trimming took 7 bases from V and 3 from J, leaving 13 bases between them. As DNA, the CDR3 is TGTGCCAGCATTCCGGGACAAGACTACGAGCAGTACTTC. Its protein product is CASIPGQDYEQYF. Full variable domain (missing parts from reference TRBV2 and TRBJ2-7): EPEVTQTPSHQVTQMGQEVILRCVPISNHLYFYWYRQILGQKVEFLVSFYNNEISEKSEIFDDQFSVERPDGSNFTLKIRSTKLEDSAMYFCASIPGQDYEQYFGPGTRLTVT.

This rearrangement joins TRBV7-9 to TRBJ2-3; 11 bases are shared with TRBD2. This CDR3 region has 18 residues. J was trimmed by 4 bases and V by 5 bases; bases with no gene match: 14. Germline V gene sequence: CDR1 SEHNR, CDR2 FQNEAQ (reference sequence). CDR3 residues: CASSTMVGTSGYPDTQYF. The CDR3 region has the DNA TGTGCCAGCAGCACGATGGTAGGGACTAGCGGATATCCAGATACGCAGTATTTT.

V and J are TRBV18 and TRBJ2-1, with 9 bases identical to TRBD2. The J segment lost 6 bases and the V segment lost 5 bases, leaving 8 bases of the junction unmatched. From germline, CDR1 is KGHSH and CDR2 LQKENI. This CDR3 region has 15 residues. CDR3 sequence (DNA): TGTGCCAGCTCAACAAGGACTAGCGCAGGCAATGAGCAGTTCTTC. Its protein product is CASSTRTSAGNEQFF.

This clone was observed a single time. The V call is TRBV13, the J call TRBJ1-2; D not resolved. Trimming shortened V by 4 bases and J by 12 bases, and 12 bases separated the two germline ends. The CDR3 runs 11 residues. CDR1 is PRHDT and CDR2 is FYEKMQ in the germline V gene (reference sequence). DNA of the CDR3: TGTGCCAGCAGCTCCTCGCGGAGTCACACCTTC. Residues: CASSSSRSHTF.

The V gene is TRBV6-5, the J gene TRBJ1-3; D gene ambiguous. V was shortened by 5 bases and J by 9 bases, with 17 bases between the two germline ends. In germline, CDR1 is MNHEY, CDR2 SVGAGI. This CDR3 spans 14 amino acids. Written as DNA, the CDR3 is TGTGCCAGCAGTCCAGGTCACTCCCGGTCCACCATATATTTT. Translating it yields CASSPGHSRSTIYF.

The chain links TRBV18 to TRBJ2-5; D is unclear. Per the germline V gene, CDR1 is KGHSH and CDR2 is LQKENI. CDR3 length: 11 amino acids. V was trimmed by 6 bases and J by 2 bases, leaving 4 bases between them. CDR3 DNA: TGTGCCAGCTCCGCACAAGAGACCCAGTACTTC. This translates into CASSAQETQYF.

This clone was seen just once. This chain joins TRBV3-1 (or the pseudogene TRBV3-2) and TRBJ1-2; D gene uncertain. The ends were cut back, 0 bases at V and 5 bases at J, with 13 bases in the middle. The germline V gene has CDR1 LGHDT and CDR2 YNNKEL (reference sequence). The CDR3 has 15 amino acids. The CDR3 coding sequence is TGTGCCAGCAGCCAAGATTTCCCCGAACGTTATGGCTACACCTTC. It yields the protein CASSQDFPERYGYTF.

This sequence joins TRBV20-1 and TRBJ2-7; the D gene is possibly TRBD2 (6 bases). The CDR3 spans 14 residues. The germline gives CDR1 DFQATT, CDR2 SNEGSKA (reference sequence). The V gene lost 3 bases and the J gene lost 6 bases, with 18 bases spanning the gap. CDR3 coding DNA: TGCAGTGCTAGTAGTAGGGTAGGAGGGCGCGAGCAGTACTTC. This sequence encodes CSASSRVGGREQYF.

The chain combines TRBV19 with TRBJ2-1; 8 positions match TRBD1. J was trimmed by 4 bases and V by 5 bases; bases with no gene match: 4. The CDR3 is made up of 14 amino acids. The V gene's germline CDR1 is LNHDA and CDR2 SQIVND (reference sequence). CDR3 region: CASSFRDRYNEQFF. DNA for the CDR3: TGTGCCAGTAGTTTTCGGGACAGGTACAATGAGCAGTTCTTC.

This chain uses TRBV6-2 or TRBV6-3 with TRBJ2-1, with D unclear. Trimming took 1 base from V and 9 from J, leaving 10 bases between them. The V gene's germline CDR1 is MNHEY and CDR2 SVGEGT. The CDR3 has 13 residues. CDR3 loop: CASSYWASGEQFF. CDR3 nucleotide sequence: TGTGCCAGCAGTTACTGGGCCTCTGGTGAGCAGTTCTTC.

The rearrangement joins TRBV11-1 to TRBJ2-7, with 8 bases matching TRBD1. Trimming cost V 4 bases and J 3 bases; bases outside gene matches: 5. The CDR3 has 14 amino acids. Germline V gene sequence: CDR1 SGHAT, CDR2 FQDESV (reference sequence). CDR3 amino acids: CASSSRGQGYEQYF. CDR3 bases: TGTGCCAGCAGCTCGCGCGGACAGGGCTACGAGCAGTACTTC.

The V gene is TRBV7-3, the J gene TRBJ2-7; TRBD1 might be the D (7 bases). Trimming pared 2 bases from V and 3 bases from J, leaving 14 bases between. The CDR3 has 15 residues. Germline-derived CDR1 and CDR2 are SGHTA and FQGTGA. CDR3 nucleotides: TGTGCCAGCAGCTTAGGAGGGGGCGCGGTCTACGAGCAGTACTTC. Its protein product is CASSLGGGAVYEQYF.

This CDR3 is CASKVVGTGGFYEQYF. CDR3 nucleotides: TGTGCCAGTAAAGTCGTCGGGACAGGGGGCTTCTACGAGCAGTACTTC. The chain employs TRBV19 and TRBJ2-7; 12 bases agree with TRBD1. Germline lookup yields CDR1 LNHDA and CDR2 SQIVND (reference sequence). This CDR3 is 16 amino acids long. The V segment lost 7 bases and the J segment 3 bases; nucleotides outside the gene matches: 10.

The chain uses TRBV29-1 and TRBJ2-3; tentative D call: TRBD1 (5 bases). This CDR3 has 13 amino acids. The V end was cut by 4 bases, the J end by 1 base, with 9 bases between. In germline, CDR1 is SQVTM, CDR2 ANQGSEA. The CDR3 coding sequence is TGCAGCGTTGGACAGAAGGGCACAGATACGCAGTATTTT. This codes for CSVGQKGTDTQYF.